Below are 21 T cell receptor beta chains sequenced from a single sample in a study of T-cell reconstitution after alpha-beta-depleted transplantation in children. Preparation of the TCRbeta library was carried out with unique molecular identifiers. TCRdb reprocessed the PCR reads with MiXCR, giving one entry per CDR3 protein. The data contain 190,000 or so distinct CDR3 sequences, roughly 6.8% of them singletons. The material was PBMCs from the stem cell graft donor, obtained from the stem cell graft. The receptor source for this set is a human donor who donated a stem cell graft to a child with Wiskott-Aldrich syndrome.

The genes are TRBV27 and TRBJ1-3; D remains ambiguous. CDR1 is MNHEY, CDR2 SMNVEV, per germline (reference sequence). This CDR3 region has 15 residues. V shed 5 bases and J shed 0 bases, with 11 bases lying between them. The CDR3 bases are TGTGCCAGCAGTCCTCGACGGATCTCTGGAAACACCATATATTTT. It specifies CASSPRRISGNTIYF.

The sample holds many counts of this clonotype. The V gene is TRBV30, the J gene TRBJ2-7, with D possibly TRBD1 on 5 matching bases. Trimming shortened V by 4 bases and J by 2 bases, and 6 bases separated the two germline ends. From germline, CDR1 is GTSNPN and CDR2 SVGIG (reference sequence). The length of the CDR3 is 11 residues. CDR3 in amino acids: CAWTDTYEQYF. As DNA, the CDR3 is TGTGCCTGGACGGACACCTACGAGCAGTACTTC. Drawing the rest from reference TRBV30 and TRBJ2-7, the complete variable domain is SQTIHQWPATLVQPVGSPLSLECTVEGTSNPNLYWYRQAAGRGLQLLFYSVGIGQISSEVPQNLSASRPQDRQFILSSKKLLLSDSGFYLCAWTDTYEQYFGPGTRLTVT.

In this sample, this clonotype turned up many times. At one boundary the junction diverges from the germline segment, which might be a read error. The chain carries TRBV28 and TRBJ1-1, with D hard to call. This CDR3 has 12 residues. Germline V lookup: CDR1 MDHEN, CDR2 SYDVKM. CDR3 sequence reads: CASSNSLVDTRF. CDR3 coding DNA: TGTGCCAGCAGTAATTCCTTGGTCGACACCAGATTT.

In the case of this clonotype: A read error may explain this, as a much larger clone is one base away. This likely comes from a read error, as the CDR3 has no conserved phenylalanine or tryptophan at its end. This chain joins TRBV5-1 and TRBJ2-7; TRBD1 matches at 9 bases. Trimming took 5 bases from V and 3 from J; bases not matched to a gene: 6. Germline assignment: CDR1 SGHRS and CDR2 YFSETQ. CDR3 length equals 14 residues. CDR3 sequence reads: CASRTGQGIYEQYL. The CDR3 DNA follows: TGCGCCAGCAGAACGGGACAGGGAATCTACGAGCAGTACTTA.

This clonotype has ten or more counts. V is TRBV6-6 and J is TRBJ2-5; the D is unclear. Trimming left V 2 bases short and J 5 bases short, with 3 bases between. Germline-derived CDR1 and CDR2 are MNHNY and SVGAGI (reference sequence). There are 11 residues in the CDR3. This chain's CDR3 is CASSYSETQYF. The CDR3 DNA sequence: TGTGCCAGCAGTTACAGTGAGACCCAGTACTTC.

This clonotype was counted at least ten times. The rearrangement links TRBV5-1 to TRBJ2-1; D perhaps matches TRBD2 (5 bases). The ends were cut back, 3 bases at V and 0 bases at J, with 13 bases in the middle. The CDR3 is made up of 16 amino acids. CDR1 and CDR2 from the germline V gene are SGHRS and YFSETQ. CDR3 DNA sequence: TGCGCCAGCAGCTCGGTGAGAGGGCGCTCCTACAATGAGCAGTTCTTC. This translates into CASSSVRGRSYNEQFF.

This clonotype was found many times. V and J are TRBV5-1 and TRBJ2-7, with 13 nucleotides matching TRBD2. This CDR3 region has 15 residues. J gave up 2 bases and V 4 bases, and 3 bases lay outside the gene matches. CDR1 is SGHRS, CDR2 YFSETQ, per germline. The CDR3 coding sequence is TGCGCCAGCAGCCTTGGGACTAGCGGGACCTACGAGCAGTACTTC. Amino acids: CASSLGTSGTYEQYF.

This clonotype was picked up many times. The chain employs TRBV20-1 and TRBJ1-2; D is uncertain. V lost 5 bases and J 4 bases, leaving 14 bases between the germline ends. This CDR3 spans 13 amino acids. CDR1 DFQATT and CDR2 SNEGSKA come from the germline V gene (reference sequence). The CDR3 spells CSAVYGSVYGYTF. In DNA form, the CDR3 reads TGCAGTGCTGTCTACGGGAGCGTCTATGGCTACACCTTC.

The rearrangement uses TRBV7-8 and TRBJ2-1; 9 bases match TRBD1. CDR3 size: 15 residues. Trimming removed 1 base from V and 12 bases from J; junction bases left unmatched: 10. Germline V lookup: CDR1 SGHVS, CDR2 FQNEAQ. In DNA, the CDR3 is TGTGCCAGCAGCTTAGGAAGGACAGGGGATTTTCGGCAGTTCTTC. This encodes CASSLGRTGDFRQFF.

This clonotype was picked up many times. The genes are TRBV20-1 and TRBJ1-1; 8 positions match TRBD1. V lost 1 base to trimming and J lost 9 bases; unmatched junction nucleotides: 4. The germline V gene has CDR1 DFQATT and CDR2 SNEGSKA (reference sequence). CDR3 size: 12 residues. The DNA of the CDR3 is TGCAGTGCTAGAGTCCGGGACAGGAAAGCTTTCTTT. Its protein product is CSARVRDRKAFF.

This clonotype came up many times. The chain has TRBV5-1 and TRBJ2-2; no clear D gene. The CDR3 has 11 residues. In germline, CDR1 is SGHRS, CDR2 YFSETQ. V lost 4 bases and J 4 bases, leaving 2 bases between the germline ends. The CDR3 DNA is TGCGCCAGCAGCGGCACCGGGGAGCTGTTTTTT. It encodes CASSGTGELFF. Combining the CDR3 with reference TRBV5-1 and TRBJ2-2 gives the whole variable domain KAGVTQTPRYLIKTRGQQVTLSCSPISGHRSVSWYQQTPGQGLQFLFEYFSETQRNKGNFPGRFSGRQFSNSRSEMNVSTLELGDSALYLCASSGTGELFFGEGSRLTVL.

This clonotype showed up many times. CDR3 sequence: CASSYLGLTGGSYEQYF. The CDR3 DNA reads as TGTGCCAGCAGTTACTTGGGGTTGACAGGGGGAAGCTACGAGCAGTACTTC. The genes are TRBV6-5 and TRBJ2-7, with 9 bases fitting TRBD1. V lost 1 base, J lost 3 bases, and 10 bases stayed unmatched. This CDR3 is built from 17 residues. CDR1 is MNHEY and CDR2 is SVGAGI in the germline V gene.

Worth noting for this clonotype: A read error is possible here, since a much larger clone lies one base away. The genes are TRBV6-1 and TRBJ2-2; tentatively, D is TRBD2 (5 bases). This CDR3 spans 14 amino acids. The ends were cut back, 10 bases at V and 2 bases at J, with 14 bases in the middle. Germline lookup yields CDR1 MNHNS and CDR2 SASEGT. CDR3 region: CANVKPGNTGELFF. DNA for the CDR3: TGTGCCAACGTAAAGCCGGGAAACACCGGGGAGCTGTTTTTT.

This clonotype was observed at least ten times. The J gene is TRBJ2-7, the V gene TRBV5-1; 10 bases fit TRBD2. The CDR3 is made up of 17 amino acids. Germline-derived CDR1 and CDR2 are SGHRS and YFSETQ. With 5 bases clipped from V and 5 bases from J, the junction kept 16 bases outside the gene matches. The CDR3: CASSSEGIAGGWNEQYF. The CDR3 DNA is TGCGCCAGCAGTTCCGAGGGCATAGCGGGGGGTTGGAACGAGCAGTACTTC.

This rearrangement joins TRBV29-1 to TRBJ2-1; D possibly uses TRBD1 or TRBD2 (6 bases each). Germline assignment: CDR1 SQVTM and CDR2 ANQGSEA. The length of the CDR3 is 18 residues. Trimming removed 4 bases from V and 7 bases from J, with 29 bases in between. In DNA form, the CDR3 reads TGCAGCGTTGTCGGGGAAGGGGGTTATGCGGGACTGTGGAATGAGCAGTTCTTC. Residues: CSVVGEGGYAGLWNEQFF.

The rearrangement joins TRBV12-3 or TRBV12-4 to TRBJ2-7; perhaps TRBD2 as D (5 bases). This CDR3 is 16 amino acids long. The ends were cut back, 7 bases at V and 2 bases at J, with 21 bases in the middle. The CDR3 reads CASTPGAGLVAYEQYF. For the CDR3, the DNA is TGTGCCAGCACCCCGGGCGCGGGTTTGGTTGCCTACGAGCAGTACTTC.

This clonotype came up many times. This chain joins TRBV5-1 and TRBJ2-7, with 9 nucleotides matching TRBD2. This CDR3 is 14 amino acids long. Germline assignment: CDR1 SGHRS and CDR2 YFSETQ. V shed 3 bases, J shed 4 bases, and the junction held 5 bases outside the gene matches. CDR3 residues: CASSSSGGSYEQYF. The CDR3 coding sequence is TGCGCCAGCAGCTCCAGCGGGGGGTCTTACGAGCAGTACTTC.

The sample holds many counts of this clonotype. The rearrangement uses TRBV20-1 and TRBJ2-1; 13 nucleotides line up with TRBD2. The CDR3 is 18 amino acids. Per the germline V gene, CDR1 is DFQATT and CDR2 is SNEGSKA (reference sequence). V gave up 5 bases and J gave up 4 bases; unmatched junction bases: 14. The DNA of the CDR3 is TGCAGTGCTTTCCGAAGGACTAGCGGGAGAGTGTTATACAATGAGCAGTTCTTC. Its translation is CSAFRRTSGRVLYNEQFF.

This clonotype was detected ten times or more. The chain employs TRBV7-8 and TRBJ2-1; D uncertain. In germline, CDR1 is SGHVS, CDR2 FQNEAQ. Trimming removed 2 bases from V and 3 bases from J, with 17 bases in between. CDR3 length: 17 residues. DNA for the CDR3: TGTGCCAGCAGCTTAAAGTGGGTAGAGCGTATCTACAATGAGCAGTTCTTC. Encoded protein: CASSLKWVERIYNEQFF.

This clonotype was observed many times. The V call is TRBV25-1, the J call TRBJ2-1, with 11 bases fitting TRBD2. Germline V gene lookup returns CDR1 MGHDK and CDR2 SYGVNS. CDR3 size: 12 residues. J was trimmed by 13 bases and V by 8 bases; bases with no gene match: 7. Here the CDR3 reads CASDGLAGPQFF. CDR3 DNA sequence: TGTGCCAGCGACGGACTAGCGGGCCCCCAGTTCTTC.

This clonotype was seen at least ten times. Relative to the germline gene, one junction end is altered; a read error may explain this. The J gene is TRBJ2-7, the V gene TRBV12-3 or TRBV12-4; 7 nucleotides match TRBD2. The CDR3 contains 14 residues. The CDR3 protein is CASSLVGGDYEQYF. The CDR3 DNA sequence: TGTGCCAGCAGTTTAGTTGGGGGGGACTACGAACAGTACTTC.